A single sample gave rise to the 8 T cell receptor beta chains below, sequenced in a study of blood T cell repertoires in COVID-19. Sequencing used immunoSEQ multiplex PCR; TCRdb keeps in-frame clones, though not all of them. The repertoire consists of about 120,000 clones, with less than 90% occurring once and the leading ten covering 9.5% to 13%. Sequencing was done on a sample of peripheral blood. The receptors were sampled from a man aged 80 or over with acute or convalescent COVID-19.

This clone was seen a handful of times. The genes are TRBV5-1 and TRBJ2-1; 9 nucleotides line up with TRBD1. V dropped 1 base and J dropped 3; count of bases not matched to a gene: 5. There are 16 residues in the CDR3. CDR1 is SGHRS, CDR2 YFSETQ, per germline. This CDR3 reads CASSLKRTGVYNEQFF. DNA of the CDR3: TGCGCCAGCAGCTTGAAGAGGACAGGGGTCTACAATGAGCAGTTCTTC.

This chain connects TRBV7-3 to TRBJ2-2; D is undetermined. This CDR3 region has 14 residues. V was cut by 5 bases and J by 2 bases, with 9 bases left in between. Germline V gives CDR1 SGHTA, CDR2 FQGTGA. In DNA, the CDR3 is TGTGCCAGCAGCCAAAATGGCAACACCGGGGAGCTGTTTTTT. It encodes CASSQNGNTGELFF.

The rearrangement joins TRBV10-3 to TRBJ1-2; maybe TRBD1 (5 bases). CDR3 length: 15 amino acids. V was cut by 4 bases and J by 1 base, with 13 bases left in between. Germline CDR1 and CDR2: ENHRY and SYGVKD. CDR3 amino acids: CAISAGELINYGYTF. CDR3 nucleotides: TGTGCCATCAGTGCGGGGGAATTAATTAACTATGGCTACACCTTC.

V usage is TRBV6-1 and J usage is TRBJ1-4; a weak D match, TRBD1 (6 bases). The V and J ends lost 2 bases and 4 bases respectively, with 14 bases between them. The V gene's germline CDR1 is MNHNS and CDR2 SASEGT. The length of the CDR3 is 16 residues. DNA for the CDR3: TGTGCCAGCAGTGAATTGATCAGGGGATATAATGAAAAACTGTTTTTT. It translates to CASSELIRGYNEKLFF.

The rearrangement joins TRBV6-5 to TRBJ2-2, with no clear D. CDR3 size: 16 residues. The V and J ends lost 0 bases and 4 bases respectively, with 12 bases between them. Germline CDR1 and CDR2: MNHEY and SVGAGI. The CDR3 reads CASSYSILRGTGELFF. CDR3 nucleotide sequence: TGTGCCAGCAGTTACTCGATCCTCCGCGGCACCGGGGAGCTGTTTTTT.

This chain joins TRBV11-2 and TRBJ1-1; D not certain. The CDR3 covers 14 residues. V was shortened by 1 base and J by 6 bases, with 12 bases between the two germline ends. Germline CDR1 SGHAT, CDR2 FQNNGV. This chain's CDR3 is CASSLVTTAPEAFF. Written as DNA, the CDR3 is TGTGCCAGCAGCTTAGTCACCACTGCCCCTGAAGCTTTCTTT. The whole variable domain, remainder taken from reference TRBV11-2 and TRBJ1-1, is EAGVAQSPRYKIIEKRQSVAFWCNPISGHATLYWYQQILGQGPKLLIQFQNNGVVDDSQLPKDRFSAERLKGVDSTLKIQPAKLEDSAVYLCASSLVTTAPEAFFGQGTRLTVV.

The chain uses TRBV18 and TRBJ1-6, with D tentatively TRBD1 (6 bases). Germline lookup yields CDR1 KGHSH and CDR2 LQKENI. The CDR3 runs to 17 residues. V was pared by 3 bases and J by 8 bases, with 20 bases between. CDR3 loop: CASSPPLGQTRHSPLHF. The CDR3 coding sequence is TGTGCCAGCTCACCGCCCCTTGGACAGACACGGCATTCACCCCTCCACTTT.

This sequence joins TRBV5-6 and TRBJ2-7, with unresolved D. CDR1 and CDR2 from the germline V gene are SGHDT and YYEEEE. The ends were cut back, 3 bases at V and 7 bases at J, with 11 bases in the middle. CDR3 length: 12 amino acids. The CDR3 coding sequence is TGTGCCAGCAGCTACGAGTGGCGGGAGCAGTACTTC. Protein sequence: CASSYEWREQYF. The variable domain in full, with the rest retrieved from reference TRBV5-6 and TRBJ2-7, is DAGVTQSPTHLIKTRGQQVTLRCSPKSGHDTVSWYQQALGQGPQFIFQYYEEEERQRGNFPDRFSGHQFPNYSSELNVNALLLGDSALYLCASSYEWREQYFGPGTRLTVT.